Shown below are 29 T cell receptor beta chains from a single sample sequenced in a study of T cell changes during pregnancy in multiple sclerosis. This table comes from immunoSEQ multiplex PCR, and its TCRdb copy is limited to in-frame clones, with some not included. The table has some 60,000 clones, 90% to 95% seen once. Sequencing used peripheral blood, obtained before pregnancy. These receptors all come from a female donor with multiple sclerosis, enrolled in a pregnancy study.

CDR3 amino acids: CASSSAYEQYF. Written as DNA, the CDR3 is TGTGCCAGCAGCTCAGCCTACGAGCAGTACTTC. The J gene is TRBJ2-7, the V gene TRBV7-2; D not resolved. Germline V gene lookup returns CDR1 SGHTA and CDR2 FQGNSA. Trimming left V 4 bases short and J 2 bases short, with 3 bases between. This CDR3 has 11 amino acids.

The chain carries TRBV6-1 and TRBJ2-1; the match to TRBD1 covers 8 bases. The CDR3 totals 13 residues. J was trimmed by 11 bases and V by 7 bases; bases with no gene match: 10. Germline CDR1 reads MNHNS; CDR2 reads SASEGT. The CDR3 sequence: CASKQGAIYQQFF. The CDR3 coding sequence is TGTGCCAGCAAGCAGGGGGCTATTTATCAGCAGTTCTTC.

The gene calls are TRBV27 and TRBJ1-4; 8 nucleotides line up with TRBD1. The CDR3 contains 15 residues. Trimming at V came to 2 bases and at J to 6 bases, leaving 5 bases not matched to a gene. Germline loops: CDR1 MNHEY, CDR2 SMNVEV (reference sequence). Here the CDR3 reads CASSLMTGVDEKLFF. The CDR3 DNA reads as TGTGCCAGCAGTTTAATGACAGGGGTGGATGAAAAACTGTTTTTT.

This chain links TRBV10-3 with TRBJ2-3, with 8 bases identical to TRBD1. Per germline, CDR1 ENHRY and CDR2 SYGVKD. The V segment lost 2 bases and the J segment 6 bases; nucleotides outside the gene matches: 7. There are 15 residues in the CDR3. CDR3 sequence reads: CAISEPDRVGDTQYF. The CDR3 nucleotides read TGTGCCATCAGTGAGCCGGACAGGGTTGGGGATACGCAGTATTTT.

This clone came up once. The V gene is TRBV6-1, the J gene TRBJ1-5; 8 bases are a match to TRBD1. V lost 7 bases, J lost 3 bases, and 8 bases stayed unmatched. Germline-derived CDR1 and CDR2 are MNHNS and SASEGT. This CDR3 contains 15 residues. CDR3 sequence (DNA): TGTGCCAGCAATCGAGACAGGGGAATCAATCAGCCCCAGCATTTT. Translated: CASNRDRGINQPQHF.

This rearrangement joins TRBV11-3 to TRBJ2-1, with D perhaps matching TRBD2 (7 bases). With 2 bases removed from V and 6 bases from J, the gap between germline ends came to 14 bases. This CDR3 has 15 amino acids. Germline-derived CDR1 and CDR2 are SGHNT and YENEEA. Here the CDR3 DNA reads TGTGCCAGCAGCTTAAGGGGGGGCCGGGTCAATGAGCAGTTCTTC. Translated, it gives CASSLRGGRVNEQFF.

For the CDR3, the DNA is TGCGCCAGCAGCCAGTCTAGCGGGGGATCCTACGAGCAGTACTTC. Its protein is CASSQSSGGSYEQYF. The chain links TRBV4-1 to TRBJ2-7; 10 bases align to TRBD2. Germline values: CDR1 MGHRA, CDR2 YSYEKL. Losses at the gene ends were 3 bases for V and 1 base for J; bases not matched to a gene: 3. The CDR3 spans 15 residues.

The DNA of the CDR3 is TGTGCCAGCAGTAGGACAGACATGAACACTGAAGCTTTCTTT. It yields the protein CASSRTDMNTEAFF. The rearrangement joins TRBV27 to TRBJ1-1, with TRBD1 as a possible D gene (6 bases). V was pared by 5 bases and J by 0 bases, with 10 bases between. Germline V lookup: CDR1 MNHEY, CDR2 SMNVEV (reference sequence). This CDR3 has 14 residues.

The V call is TRBV7-9, the J call TRBJ2-1; D possibly corresponds to TRBD2 (5 bases). This CDR3 has 14 residues. The V end lost 5 bases, the J end lost 5 bases, and 13 bases lay between the germline ends. Germline CDR1 is SEHNR and CDR2 is FQNEAQ (reference sequence). The CDR3 sequence: CASSTFTRDNEQFF. The CDR3 DNA sequence: TGTGCCAGCAGCACCTTTACTAGGGACAATGAGCAGTTCTTC.

The rearrangement joins TRBV18 to TRBJ1-5; 7 positions agree with TRBD1. This CDR3 region has 15 residues. Per the germline V gene, CDR1 is KGHSH and CDR2 is LQKENI. The J segment lost 3 bases and the V segment lost 3 bases, leaving 5 bases of the junction unmatched. CDR3 protein: CASSPRTGDNQPQHF. CDR3 bases: TGTGCCAGCTCACCCCGAACAGGGGACAATCAGCCCCAGCATTTT.

Only one count was recorded for this clone. This chain connects TRBV18 to TRBJ2-7; 11 bases match TRBD1. Germline V lookup: CDR1 KGHSH, CDR2 LQKENI. The CDR3 runs to 15 residues. V dropped 4 bases and J dropped 2; count of bases not matched to a gene: 4. The CDR3 bases are TGTGCCAGCTCACGTCCGGGACAGGGGGCCTACGAGCAGTACTTC. Its protein is CASSRPGQGAYEQYF. Combining the CDR3 with reference TRBV18 and TRBJ2-7 gives the whole variable domain NAGVMQNPRHLVRRRGQEARLRCSPMKGHSHVYWYRQLPEEGLKFMVYLQKENIIDESGMPKERFSAEFPKEGPSILRIQQVVRGDSAAYFCASSRPGQGAYEQYFGPGTRLTVT.

The gene calls are TRBV10-1 and TRBJ2-5, with 16 bases lining up with TRBD2. The CDR3 spans 17 residues. The J segment lost 10 bases and the V segment lost 2 bases, leaving 10 bases of the junction unmatched. Germline CDR1 and CDR2: WNHNN and SYGVQD (reference sequence). The CDR3 spells CASSEDPRGLAGGVQYF. In nucleotides, the CDR3 is TGCGCCAGCAGTGAGGATCCCCGGGGACTAGCGGGGGGGGTCCAGTACTTC.

The V call is TRBV29-1, the J call TRBJ1-3, with D possibly being TRBD1 (5 bases). CDR3 size: 14 residues. Trimming left V 5 bases short and J 4 bases short, with 15 bases between. The germline V gene has CDR1 SQVTM and CDR2 ANQGSEA. CDR3 loop: CSVRSGSSGNTIYF. CDR3 DNA: TGCAGCGTTAGATCAGGGTCCTCAGGAAACACCATATATTTT.

This rearrangement joins TRBV7-9 to TRBJ2-2; D remains ambiguous. Trimming cost V 5 bases and J 2 bases, with 12 bases left between them. Germline CDR1 reads SEHNR; CDR2 reads FQNEAQ (reference sequence). The CDR3 has 15 amino acids. The DNA for the CDR3 is TGTGCCAGCAGCCCCGGTGAGGCCAACACCGGGGAGCTGTTTTTT. It codes for CASSPGEANTGELFF. Full variable domain (missing parts from reference TRBV7-9 and TRBJ2-2): DTGVSQNPRHKITKRGQNVTFRCDPISEHNRLYWYRQTLGQGPEFLTYFQNEAQLEKSRLLSDRFSAERPKGSFSTLEIQRTEQGDSAMYLCASSPGEANTGELFFGEGSRLTVL.

The chain recombines TRBV10-3 with TRBJ2-1, with D uncertain. The CDR3 runs 14 residues. The ends were cut back, 6 bases at V and 2 bases at J, with 11 bases in the middle. Per the germline V gene, CDR1 is ENHRY and CDR2 is SYGVKD. CDR3: CAIRPTSAYNEQFF. CDR3 nucleotide sequence: TGTGCCATCAGGCCTACTTCGGCCTACAATGAGCAGTTCTTC.

The chain links TRBV27 to TRBJ2-2, with 7 bases identical to TRBD1. Germline CDR1 is MNHEY and CDR2 is SMNVEV (reference sequence). Germline trimming cut 5 bases from V and 5 bases from J; bases unmatched to any gene: 17. The CDR3 is 18 residues long. This CDR3 reads CASSTSRTGNFRTGELFF. The CDR3 bases are TGTGCCAGCAGTACCTCCCGGACAGGCAATTTTCGTACCGGGGAGCTGTTTTTT.

V gene TRBV7-8 combines with J gene TRBJ2-7, with D perhaps TRBD1 (5 bases). This CDR3 comprises 13 residues. Trimming stripped 4 bases from V and 3 bases from J, with 10 bases between. The germline V gene has CDR1 SGHVS and CDR2 FQNEAQ. The DNA for the CDR3 is TGTGCCAGCAGCTGGGGCCTTAGCTACGAGCAGTACTTC. As protein: CASSWGLSYEQYF.

The chain carries TRBV6-5 and TRBJ2-2; possible D gene TRBD1, 5 bases. CDR1 and CDR2 (germline): MNHEY, SVGAGI. Trimming left V 4 bases short and J 2 bases short, with 11 bases between. The CDR3 spans 15 residues. CDR3 in DNA: TGTGCCAGCAGTTCAAGGACAAGAAACACCGGGGAGCTGTTTTTT. Protein sequence: CASSSRTRNTGELFF.

The chain has TRBV27 and TRBJ1-2; 9 bases are shared with TRBD1. The germline V gene has CDR1 MNHEY and CDR2 SMNVEV (reference sequence). The CDR3 runs to 15 residues. With V trimmed by 2 bases and J by 6 bases, 7 bases remained unmatched. The CDR3 sequence: CASSLGTGGINGYTF. The CDR3 nucleotides are TGTGCCAGCAGTTTAGGCACAGGGGGCATTAATGGCTACACCTTC.

This sequence joins TRBV7-9 and TRBJ1-1, with 7 bases matching TRBD1. From germline, CDR1 is SEHNR and CDR2 FQNEAQ (reference sequence). The CDR3 has 14 amino acids. J gave up 11 bases and V 2 bases, and 11 bases lay outside the gene matches. CDR3 nucleotides: TGTGCCAGCAGCTTATCTAGGTCAGGGGGGTACGCTTTCTTT. Its translation is CASSLSRSGGYAFF.

The rearrangement links TRBV5-1 to TRBJ1-1; D possibly corresponds to TRBD1 (6 bases). This CDR3 spans 20 amino acids. Trimming removed 3 bases at V and 1 base at J, with 28 bases between. Germline V CDR1 and CDR2: SGHRS, YFSETQ. CDR3 nucleotides: TGCGCCAGCAGCTCCGCGACAGGCCGTTGGCAGGTCCCCAGGAACACTGAAGCTTTCTTT. It codes for CASSSATGRWQVPRNTEAFF.

The J gene is TRBJ1-2, the V gene TRBV9; unclear D gene. The CDR3 totals 13 residues. The V gene lost 0 bases and the J gene lost 6 bases, with 9 bases spanning the gap. Germline CDR1 reads SGDLS; CDR2 reads YYNGEE. CDR3 amino acids: CASSVGSGDGYTF. For the CDR3, the DNA is TGTGCCAGCAGCGTAGGTTCCGGGGATGGCTACACCTTC.

The chain links TRBV30 to TRBJ1-1; 9 bases fit TRBD1. V trimming: 0 bases; J trimming: 9 bases; junction bases outside the gene matches: 17. Germline V gene lookup returns CDR1 GTSNPN and CDR2 SVGIG (reference sequence). The CDR3 consists of 17 residues. The CDR3 DNA reads TGTGCCTGGAGTGTCGCAAGTCTAAAGGACAGGGGTACAAAAGCTTTCTTT. Encoded protein: CAWSVASLKDRGTKAFF.

The gene calls are TRBV5-6 and TRBJ1-1, with a possible D match to TRBD1 (6 bases). The CDR3 is made up of 13 amino acids. Trimming pared 2 bases from V and 5 bases from J, leaving 10 bases between. Germline values: CDR1 SGHDT, CDR2 YYEEEE. CDR3 coding DNA: TGTGCCAGCAGCTTTGAAGGGGGTACTGAAGCTTTCTTT. Translation: CASSFEGGTEAFF.

CDR3 nucleotide sequence: TGTGCCTGGAGTGTACTTGGAGGTAGCACAGATACGCAGTATTTT. Amino acids: CAWSVLGGSTDTQYF. The chain employs TRBV30 and TRBJ2-3, with D tentatively TRBD2 (5 bases). V was trimmed by 0 bases and J by 0 bases, leaving 10 bases between them. Per the germline V gene, CDR1 is GTSNPN and CDR2 is SVGIG (reference sequence). The length of the CDR3 is 15 residues.

The chain links TRBV5-8 to TRBJ1-1, with D perhaps TRBD1 (5 bases). CDR1 is SGHTS, CDR2 YDEGEE, per germline. V gave up 1 base and J gave up 0 bases, with 7 bases separating them. The CDR3 is 14 amino acids. The CDR3 DNA follows: TGTGCCAGCAGCTTGATACAGGTGAACACTGAAGCTTTCTTT. Translated: CASSLIQVNTEAFF.

The chain carries TRBV7-3 and TRBJ2-1, with TRBD2 matching 10 bases. With 3 bases clipped from V and 9 bases from J, the junction kept 5 bases outside the gene matches. This CDR3 has 14 residues. Germline CDR1 and CDR2: SGHTA and FQGTGA. This CDR3 is CASSLSGGAGEQFF. The DNA of the CDR3 is TGTGCCAGCAGCTTGAGCGGGGGGGCCGGTGAGCAGTTCTTC.

The chain uses TRBV5-6 and TRBJ1-4; no clear D gene. Germline lookup yields CDR1 SGHDT and CDR2 YYEEEE. V was shortened by 2 bases and J by 0 bases, with 5 bases between the two germline ends. This CDR3 is built from 14 residues. CDR3 nucleotide sequence: TGTGCCAGCAGCTTAACAACAACTAATGAAAAACTGTTTTTT. Amino acids: CASSLTTTNEKLFF.

V is TRBV18 and J is TRBJ2-3, with 9 positions matching TRBD2. Germline V lookup: CDR1 KGHSH, CDR2 LQKENI. V lost 0 bases, J lost 2 bases, and 6 bases stayed unmatched. This CDR3 contains 17 residues. The CDR3 coding sequence is TGTGCCAGCTCACCACCTACCTCTAGCGGGGACACAGATACGCAGTATTTT. It is translated as CASSPPTSSGDTDTQYF.